The rows below give T cell receptor beta chains drawn from one sample of a study of shared clonotypes between healthy human individuals. TCRdb's copy holds only in-frame clones and misses some; the assay was immunoSEQ multiplex PCR. The sample includes about 1 million clones, approximately 76% of them seen just once. The specimen was memory CD4+ T cells sorted from blood. These receptors were collected from a man younger than 30 in good health. Each CDR3 is given with its conserved first and last residue. Fields, in order: V gene, clone size, CDR3 protein. Clone size is given for some rows only: seen once, a few or many times, or a class if the clone is expanded.

>TRBV19|NA
CASTPTGWGDTQYF
>TRBV5-1|once
CASRAGTGSADTQYF
>TRBV21-1|NA
CASSNSSGGEVYEQYF
>TRBV5-1|NA
CASSLIGVKETQYF
>TRBV5-1|NA
CASSLAGQGDSPLHF
>TRBV6-1|NA
CASSEEVGQGTINEKLFF
>TRBV19|NA
CASSWTGIREGNQPQHF
>TRBV19|NA
CASSRGDRGPGELFF
>TRBV9|NA
CASSPGRPPLHYEQYF
>TRBV5-1|NA
CASSFGGGGSYEQYF
>TRBV10-3|NA
CATTSELAKNIQYF
>TRBV2|NA
CASRGGQGAQETQYF
>TRBV10-1|NA
CARTGLPIYEQYF
>TRBV4-2|few
CASSHSSGGGDTQYF
>TRBV5-1|NA
CASSWARGHNEQFF